These 22 T cell receptor beta chains share one sample of origin, sequenced in a study of T-cell reconstitution after alpha-beta-depleted transplantation in children. The authors prepared the TCRbeta library with unique molecular identifiers. TCRdb redid the calling of the PCR reads with MiXCR, one entry per CDR3 protein. The sample lists 490,000 or so distinct CDR3 sequences, around an eighth occurring once. Source: PBMCs from the stem cell graft donor, taken from the stem cell graft. The source of these receptors is a human donor who donated a stem cell graft to a child with combined immunodeficiency.

This clonotype came up many times. V and J are TRBV24-1 and TRBJ2-1; 11 bases align to TRBD2. Germline CDR1 reads KGHDR; CDR2 reads SFDVKD. V was clipped by 4 bases and J by 3 bases; unmatched bases: 1. The CDR3 is made up of 15 amino acids. As DNA, the CDR3 is TGTGCCACCAGTGAACTAGCGGGAGTCTACAATGAGCAGTTCTTC. Protein product: CATSELAGVYNEQFF.

This clonotype appeared a few times. At one end the junction does not follow the germline gene, possibly because of a read error. The chain employs TRBV12-5 and TRBJ2-3; 7 nucleotides match TRBD2. Germline V gene sequence: CDR1 LGHNT, CDR2 FRNRAP. This CDR3 contains 14 residues. The CDR3 protein is CASGLGGFGDTQYF. In DNA form, the CDR3 reads TGTGCTAGTGGCTTGGGAGGGTTCGGCGATACGCAGTATTTT.

This clonotype came up many times. The chain employs TRBV12-3 or TRBV12-4 and TRBJ2-1; the match to TRBD1 covers 9 bases. Trimming removed 6 bases from V and 7 bases from J; junction bases left unmatched: 7. This CDR3 contains 14 residues. CDR3 region: CASSSGTGRNEQFF. DNA of the CDR3: TGTGCCAGCAGCTCCGGGACAGGGCGGAATGAGCAGTTCTTC.

A word on this clonotype: This CDR3 fails to terminate in the conserved phenylalanine or tryptophan, so it likely reflects a read error. The chain is built from TRBV6-1 and TRBJ2-7, with TRBD1 identical over 7 bases. J gave up 0 bases and V 7 bases, and 6 bases lay outside the gene matches. The CDR3 is made up of 14 amino acids. CDR1 and CDR2 from the germline V gene are MNHNS and SASEGT. Here the CDR3 reads CASTPQGRSYEQYS. For the CDR3, the DNA is TGTGCCAGCACCCCACAGGGGCGCTCCTACGAGCAGTACTCC.

CDR3 nucleotides: TGTGCCAGCAGTTTAAGCAGCGCCTCCAATGAGCAGTTCTTC. Its translation is CASSLSSASNEQFF. V is TRBV12-3 or TRBV12-4 and J is TRBJ2-1; D not certain. CDR3 length: 14 residues. V dropped 2 bases and J dropped 6 bases, with 11 bases sitting between them.

On this clonotype: One junction end does not reproduce the germline sequence, and a read error may be involved. This chain connects TRBV5-6 to TRBJ2-1, with 11 bases lining up with TRBD1. This CDR3 is built from 16 residues. Germline V gene data show CDR1 as SGHDT and CDR2 as YYEEEE. In nucleotides, the CDR3 is TGTGCCAGCAGATTGGACAGGGGGCTGACAGTGGATGAGCAGTTCTTC. This translates into CASRLDRGLTVDEQFF.

A few counts support this clonotype. The chain uses TRBV28 and TRBJ2-7; 9 bases align to TRBD1. This CDR3 has 13 residues. V lost 6 bases, J lost 5 bases, and 5 bases stayed unmatched. Per germline, CDR1 MDHEN and CDR2 SYDVKM. This chain's CDR3 is CASSSQGAHEQYF. The CDR3 region has the DNA TGTGCCAGCAGCTCACAGGGGGCCCACGAGCAGTACTTC.

The chain links TRBV12-3 or TRBV12-4 to TRBJ2-2, with 7 bases aligning to TRBD1. V shed 7 bases, J shed 7 bases, and the junction held 9 bases outside the gene matches. The length of the CDR3 is 14 residues. CDR3 residues: CASKRGQVGGELFF. DNA for the CDR3: TGTGCCAGCAAGAGGGGGCAGGTTGGCGGGGAGCTGTTTTTT.

The rearrangement joins TRBV24-1 to TRBJ2-5, with D uncertain. Trimming left V 4 bases short and J 2 bases short, with 13 bases between. Germline loops: CDR1 KGHDR, CDR2 SFDVKD. The CDR3 is 15 amino acids. The CDR3 sequence is CATSDSTRAQETQYF. DNA for the CDR3: TGTGCCACCAGTGACAGCACTCGGGCTCAAGAGACCCAGTACTTC.

The CDR3: CASSADGGGNSPLHF. The CDR3, as DNA: TGTGCCAGCAGCGCAGACGGGGGAGGCAATTCACCCCTCCACTTT. This chain joins TRBV5-6 and TRBJ1-6, with D perhaps TRBD1 (5 bases). The CDR3 loop spans 15 amino acids. V gave up 4 bases and J gave up 7 bases, with 15 bases separating them. The germline gives CDR1 SGHDT, CDR2 YYEEEE.

The chain carries TRBV2 and TRBJ2-1, with a weak D call TRBD1 (6 bases). This CDR3 has 15 amino acids. Germline CDR1 is SNHLY and CDR2 is FYNNEI. V lost 4 bases, J lost 2 bases, and 12 bases lay in between. The CDR3 DNA sequence: TGTGCCAGCAGTGGGGGACACGGGCCCTACAATGAGCAGTTCTTC. This encodes CASSGGHGPYNEQFF.

At least ten counts were recorded for this clonotype. The chain couples TRBV12-3 or TRBV12-4 to TRBJ1-2; D might be TRBD1 (5 bases). V shed 1 base and J shed 9 bases, with 15 bases lying between them. The CDR3 extends over 14 amino acids. CDR3 in DNA: TGTGCCAGCAGTTTAGATTATGAGGGGCAAAGCTACACCTTC. This codes for CASSLDYEGQSYTF.

This clonotype was counted only a few times. J is TRBJ1-4 and V is TRBV27; 11 bases line up with TRBD1. The CDR3 is 14 amino acids. Germline V gives CDR1 MNHEY, CDR2 SMNVEV (reference sequence). The V gene end was trimmed by 6 bases and the J gene end by 7 bases; junction bases not matched to a gene: 4. CDR3 sequence reads: CASSAGTGGEKLFF. The CDR3 coding sequence is TGTGCCAGCAGCGCCGGGACAGGGGGTGAAAAACTGTTTTTT.

This clonotype showed up many times. The rearrangement links TRBV30 to TRBJ2-2; D not resolved. Looked up from germline, CDR1 is GTSNPN and CDR2 is SVGIG (reference sequence). The CDR3 contains 13 residues. Trimming stripped 4 bases from V and 3 bases from J, with 9 bases between. CDR3 in amino acids: CAWTRPYTGELFF. In DNA, the CDR3 is TGTGCCTGGACCCGGCCTTACACCGGGGAGCTGTTTTTT.

This clonotype was seen a few times. The chain combines TRBV5-1 with TRBJ1-1; a weak D match, TRBD1 (6 bases). The V end was cut by 10 bases, the J end by 7 bases, with 17 bases between. This CDR3 region has 12 residues. Germline CDR1 reads SGHRS; CDR2 reads YFSETQ. The CDR3 bases are TGCGCCTACACGGAATGGGGGCTTGAAGCTTTCTTT. Amino acids: CAYTEWGLEAFF.

This clonotype was counted at least ten times. The chain carries TRBV12-3 or TRBV12-4 and TRBJ2-1; TRBD1 is a possible D gene (6 bases). CDR3 length equals 14 residues. The V and J ends lost 4 bases and 8 bases respectively, with 15 bases between them. In nucleotides, the CDR3 is TGTGCCAGCAGTTCGCTAGGACAGTCTTATGAGCAGTTCTTC. Translating gives CASSSLGQSYEQFF.

This clonotype has only a few counts. V is TRBV2 and J is TRBJ1-6; TRBD1 might be the D (5 bases). The V and J ends lost 5 bases and 10 bases respectively, with 18 bases between them. CDR1 is SNHLY, CDR2 FYNNEI, per germline. The CDR3 totals 15 residues. The CDR3, as DNA: TGTGCCAGCAGTTTCAGGGCGGTGCTTGGATCACCCCTCCACTTT. Residues: CASSFRAVLGSPLHF.

There are many counts of this clonotype. V gene TRBV6-5 combines with J gene TRBJ2-6; no definite D call. Per germline, CDR1 MNHEY and CDR2 SVGAGI. This CDR3 is 14 amino acids long. V lost 3 bases and J 5 bases, leaving 8 bases between the germline ends. This CDR3 reads CASSYPERANVLTF. The CDR3 DNA is TGTGCCAGCAGTTATCCCGAGAGGGCCAACGTCCTGACTTTC.

This clonotype has a count of ten or more. J is TRBJ2-3 and V is TRBV7-2; D is perhaps TRBD2 (6 bases). Germline V gene sequence: CDR1 SGHTA, CDR2 FQGNSA. The germline V and J ends were trimmed by 5 bases and 0 bases, with 9 bases remaining between them. This CDR3 is built from 14 residues. The DNA for the CDR3 is TGTGCCAGCAGCCGGGACTGGAGCACAGATACGCAGTATTTT. Amino acids: CASSRDWSTDTQYF.

This clonotype showed up just once. The chain joins TRBV4-2 to TRBJ2-1; 13 bases are a match to TRBD2. There are 16 residues in the CDR3. The V gene end was trimmed by 10 bases and the J gene end by 8 bases; junction bases not matched to a gene: 14. CDR1 LGHNA and CDR2 YNFKEQ come from the germline V gene. DNA for the CDR3: TGTGCCATGGGCCCGGGACTAGCGGGAAAATCGGATGAGCAGTTCTTC. This codes for CAMGPGLAGKSDEQFF.

This clonotype has more than one count but fewer than ten. The V and J genes are TRBV5-1 and TRBJ2-7, with TRBD2 matching over 10 bases. The trim removed 0 bases at V and 0 bases at J, leaving 6 bases unmatched. This CDR3 contains 17 residues. From germline, CDR1 is SGHRS and CDR2 YFSETQ. The DNA of the CDR3 is TGCGCCAGCAGCTTGGTGAGGCTAGCGGGGGTCTCCTACGAGCAGTACTTC. This codes for CASSLVRLAGVSYEQYF.

This clonotype was observed a few times. V usage is TRBV2 and J usage is TRBJ2-7; D is uncertain. The CDR3 loop spans 12 amino acids. Trimming stripped 4 bases from V and 6 bases from J, with 10 bases between. From germline, CDR1 is SNHLY and CDR2 FYNNEI. This CDR3 is CASSASEIEQYF. The CDR3 coding sequence is TGTGCCAGCAGTGCCTCGGAAATCGAGCAGTACTTC.